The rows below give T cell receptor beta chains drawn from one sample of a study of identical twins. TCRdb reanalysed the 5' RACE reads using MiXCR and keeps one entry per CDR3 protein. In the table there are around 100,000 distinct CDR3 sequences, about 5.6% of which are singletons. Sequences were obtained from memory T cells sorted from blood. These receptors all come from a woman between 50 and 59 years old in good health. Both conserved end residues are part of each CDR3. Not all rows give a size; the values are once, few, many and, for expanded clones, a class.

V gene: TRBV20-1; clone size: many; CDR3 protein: CSASDPLAGTADTQYF
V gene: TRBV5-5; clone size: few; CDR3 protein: CASSLTERQYF
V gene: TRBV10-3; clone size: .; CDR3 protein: CAISDPATGTSGRGGYNEQFF
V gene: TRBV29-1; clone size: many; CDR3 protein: CSSRRGNTEAFF
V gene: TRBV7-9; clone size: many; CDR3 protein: CASSFSGGVDNEQFF
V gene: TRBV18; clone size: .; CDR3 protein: CASSSGIGDEQFF
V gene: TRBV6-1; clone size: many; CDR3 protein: CASSPRDRGLRQPQHF
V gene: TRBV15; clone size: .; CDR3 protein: CATSRDGGASYEQYF
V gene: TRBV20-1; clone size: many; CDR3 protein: CSASGSLLSTDTQYF
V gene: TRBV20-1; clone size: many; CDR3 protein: CSAGGAKGNYGYTF
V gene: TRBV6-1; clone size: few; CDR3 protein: CASTPGLASTDTQYF
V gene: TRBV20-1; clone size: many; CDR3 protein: CSAHADTQYF
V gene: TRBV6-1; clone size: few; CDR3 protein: CASSGNKREGPYNEQFF
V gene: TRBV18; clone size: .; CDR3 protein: CASSRAWEMNTEAFF
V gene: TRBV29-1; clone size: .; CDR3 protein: CSVGASGREGAQETQYF
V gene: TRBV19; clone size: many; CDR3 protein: CASSMGSNQPQHF
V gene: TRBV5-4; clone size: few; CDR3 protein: CASIRGEQQFF
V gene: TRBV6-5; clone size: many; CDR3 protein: CASSYSTDFTDTQYF
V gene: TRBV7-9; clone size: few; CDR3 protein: CASSAWGDEQFF
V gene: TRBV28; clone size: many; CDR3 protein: CASDLGGSSYNEQFF
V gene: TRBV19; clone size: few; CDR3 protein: CASSFGVYAFF
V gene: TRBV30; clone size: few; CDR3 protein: CAWSGVQGGLSGANVLTF